The text below deals with one TCR beta chain. Germline lookup yields CDR1 SGDLS and CDR2 YYNGEE. The CDR3 runs 16 residues. V gave up 0 bases and J gave up 2 bases; unmatched junction bases: 4. These data originate in a study of T cells in localized non-small cell lung cancer. Method: immunoSEQ multiplex PCR; TCRdb's copy keeps in-frame clones and lacks some. This sample has about 83,000 clones; 75% to 85% occur once, and the top ten carry about a tenth. The specimen was peripheral blood, collected before any cancer treatment. This chain connects TRBV9 to TRBJ2-3; the match to TRBD1 covers 9 bases. The TCR comes from a female donor older than 55 with stage I lung adenocarcinoma. The CDR3 spells CASSVGGTGHTDTQYF. The CDR3, as DNA: TGTGCCAGCAGCGTAGGGGGGACAGGGCACACAGATACGCAGTATTTT.